These 24 T cell receptor beta chains share one sample of origin, sequenced in a study of T cell responses to AZD1222 COVID-19 vaccine. Here immunoSEQ multiplex PCR was the method, and the copy in TCRdb shows in-frame clones only, minus some. Of 95,000 to 150,000 clones listed, approximately 94% were seen once; the top ten hold more than 4.5%. The sequences come from peripheral blood, collected 28 days after the second AZD1222 dose. The receptors were gathered from an adult who received the AZD1222 COVID-19 vaccine.

This clone appeared a single time. The chain combines TRBV2 with TRBJ1-1; 7 bases line up with TRBD1. The CDR3 consists of 17 residues. V lost 6 bases to trimming and J lost 1 base; unmatched junction nucleotides: 14. Germline-derived CDR1 and CDR2 are SNHLY and FYNNEI. CDR3 region: CASSRQGVTARNTEAFF. In nucleotides, the CDR3 is TGTGCCAGCAGCCGGCAGGGGGTTACAGCCAGGAACACTGAAGCTTTCTTT.

V usage is TRBV18 and J usage is TRBJ1-1, with no clear D. The germline V gene encodes CDR1 KGHSH and CDR2 LQKENI. V lost 6 bases and J lost 6, with 23 bases in between. The CDR3 spans 16 residues. The CDR3 coding sequence is TGTGCCAGCTCGTCCCTTCTGCGGGCGGAAGAAGCTGAAGCTTTCTTT. Encoded protein: CASSSLLRAEEAEAFF.

The genes are TRBV5-4 and TRBJ2-2; D remains ambiguous. This CDR3 contains 12 residues. Germline V gene data show CDR1 as SGHNT and CDR2 as YYREEE (reference sequence). The V gene lost 7 bases and the J gene lost 3 bases, with 7 bases spanning the gap. The CDR3 region is CASPLDTGELFF. The DNA for the CDR3 is TGTGCCAGCCCACTGGACACCGGGGAGCTGTTTTTT.

The gene calls are TRBV18 and TRBJ1-1; weak D call: TRBD1 (6 bases). The V end lost 6 bases, the J end lost 2 bases, and 13 bases lay between the germline ends. The CDR3 contains 14 residues. Germline lookup yields CDR1 KGHSH and CDR2 LQKENI. CDR3 residues: CASSHGGANTEAFF. The CDR3 DNA is TGTGCCAGCTCCCACGGGGGGGCCAACACTGAAGCTTTCTTT.

With respect to this clone: This same CDR3 is encoded by further DNA sequences in the sample. The chain combines TRBV9 with TRBJ1-1; 9 bases are a match to TRBD1. V trimming: 3 bases; J trimming: 5 bases; junction bases outside the gene matches: 5. Germline V lookup: CDR1 SGDLS, CDR2 YYNGEE. This CDR3 is built from 14 residues. CDR3 bases: TGTGCCAGCAGCGCTCGACAGGGGGGGACTGAAGCTTTCTTT. Residues: CASSARQGGTEAFF.

The chain recombines TRBV5-5 with TRBJ2-5; TRBD2 might be the D (6 bases). Per germline, CDR1 SGHKS and CDR2 YYEKEE (reference sequence). V dropped 2 bases and J dropped 2 bases, with 10 bases sitting between them. The CDR3 is 14 amino acids. This CDR3 is CASSFWDSQETQYF. The CDR3 nucleotides are TGTGCCAGCAGCTTCTGGGACTCTCAAGAGACCCAGTACTTC.

V is TRBV18 and J is TRBJ1-4, with D maybe TRBD1 (5 bases). Trimming shortened V by 7 bases and J by 13 bases, and 16 bases separated the two germline ends. CDR1 and CDR2 (germline): KGHSH, LQKENI. The CDR3 runs to 12 residues. This chain's CDR3 is CASWGIRDGLFF. The DNA for the CDR3 is TGTGCCAGCTGGGGGATCCGGGACGGACTGTTTTTT.

V gene TRBV20-1 combines with J gene TRBJ2-1; D perhaps matches TRBD2 (6 bases). Trimming shortened V by 4 bases and J by 9 bases, and 10 bases separated the two germline ends. The CDR3 is made up of 11 amino acids. CDR1 and CDR2 (germline): DFQATT, SNEGSKA (reference sequence). CDR3: CSAKLATEQFF. In DNA form, the CDR3 reads TGCAGTGCTAAACTAGCTACTGAGCAGTTCTTC.

The chain links TRBV9 to TRBJ1-1; D not certain. The V gene lost 1 base and the J gene lost 1 base, with 5 bases spanning the gap. The CDR3 contains 13 residues. Germline V CDR1 and CDR2: SGDLS, YYNGEE. The CDR3 nucleotides read TGTGCCAGCAGCGTAAAGGGGAACACTGAAGCTTTCTTT. It yields the protein CASSVKGNTEAFF.

The chain recombines TRBV9 with TRBJ2-2; weak D call: TRBD1 (6 bases). Trimming took 0 bases from V and 3 from J, leaving 15 bases between them. Looked up from germline, CDR1 is SGDLS and CDR2 is YYNGEE. The CDR3 totals 17 residues. CDR3: CASSVARQARDTGELFF. CDR3 nucleotides: TGTGCCAGCAGCGTAGCTCGACAGGCCAGGGACACCGGGGAGCTGTTTTTT.

The rearrangement joins TRBV3-1 (or the pseudogene TRBV3-2) to TRBJ1-6; 7 nucleotides line up with TRBD1. CDR3 length: 15 amino acids. CDR1 LGHDT and CDR2 YNNKEL come from the germline V gene (reference sequence). The V segment lost 4 bases and the J segment 4 bases; nucleotides outside the gene matches: 4. DNA for the CDR3: TGTGCCAGCAGCCCAACGGGACAGTATAATTCACCCCTCCACTTT. Its protein product is CASSPTGQYNSPLHF.

V is TRBV6-5 and J is TRBJ1-2, with D perhaps matching TRBD1 (6 bases). V was trimmed by 0 bases and J by 8 bases, leaving 13 bases between them. In germline, CDR1 is MNHEY, CDR2 SVGAGI. The CDR3 contains 14 residues. The CDR3 spells CASSYSNWGRGYTF. CDR3 coding DNA: TGTGCCAGCAGTTACTCGAATTGGGGGCGAGGCTACACCTTC.

V and J are TRBV20-1 and TRBJ2-7, with TRBD1 matching 7 bases. Germline V gene data show CDR1 as DFQATT and CDR2 as SNEGSKA (reference sequence). The CDR3 totals 14 residues. V lost 3 bases to trimming and J lost 1 base; unmatched junction nucleotides: 6. The CDR3 loop is CSASPTDRSYEQYF. In nucleotides, the CDR3 is TGCAGTGCTAGTCCGACGGACAGGTCCTACGAGCAGTACTTC.

The V and J genes are TRBV19 and TRBJ2-2; possible D gene TRBD2, 6 bases. V was cut by 4 bases and J by 2 bases, with 11 bases left in between. This CDR3 is built from 15 residues. Per germline, CDR1 LNHDA and CDR2 SQIVND (reference sequence). The CDR3 sequence is CASSRRAANTGELFF. The CDR3 nucleotides read TGTGCCAGTAGTAGGAGGGCAGCTAACACCGGGGAGCTGTTTTTT.

The table lists this clone with a few counts. The rearrangement uses TRBV2 and TRBJ2-7, with 10 positions matching TRBD1. The CDR3 has 17 residues. Trimming removed 4 bases from V and 3 bases from J; junction bases left unmatched: 12. Per the germline V gene, CDR1 is SNHLY and CDR2 is FYNNEI. CDR3 in amino acids: CASSGRISGQGIYEQYF. The DNA for the CDR3 is TGTGCCAGCAGTGGTCGAATTTCGGGACAGGGGATCTACGAGCAGTACTTC.

The V and J genes are TRBV29-1 and TRBJ2-5; 8 bases are shared with TRBD2. Germline CDR1 and CDR2: SQVTM and ANQGSEA. J gave up 5 bases and V 1 base, and 12 bases lay outside the gene matches. The CDR3 spans 16 residues. This chain's CDR3 is CSVEGKIAGWSETQYF. CDR3 sequence (DNA): TGCAGCGTTGAAGGGAAGATAGCGGGATGGTCTGAGACCCAGTACTTC.

This rearrangement joins TRBV19 to TRBJ1-1; D remains unclear. V lost 3 bases to trimming and J lost 2 bases, with 7 bases between them. The CDR3 is made up of 13 amino acids. Germline assignment: CDR1 LNHDA and CDR2 SQIVND (reference sequence). This CDR3 is CASSIQANTEAFF. The CDR3 DNA reads TGTGCCAGTAGTATTCAGGCTAACACTGAAGCTTTCTTT.

This chain joins TRBV7-2 and TRBJ2-7; 7 bases fit TRBD2. Germline loops: CDR1 SGHTA, CDR2 FQGNSA. V shed 2 bases, J shed 0 bases, and the junction held 10 bases outside the gene matches. The CDR3 is made up of 17 amino acids. The chain's CDR3 is CASSLSAASGDSYEQYF. The CDR3 bases are TGTGCCAGCAGCTTAAGTGCCGCTAGCGGAGACTCCTACGAGCAGTACTTC. Supplemented by reference TRBV7-2 and TRBJ2-7, the full variable domain reads GAGVSQSPSNKVTEKGKDVELRCDPISGHTALYWYRQSLGQGLEFLIYFQGNSAPDKSGLPSDRFSAERTGGSVSTLTIQRTQQEDSAVYLCASSLSAASGDSYEQYFGPGTRLTVT.

The J gene is TRBJ2-2, the V gene TRBV28; no reliable D call. The germline V gene has CDR1 MDHEN and CDR2 SYDVKM. The length of the CDR3 is 15 residues. The germline V and J ends were trimmed by 3 bases and 4 bases, with 12 bases remaining between them. CDR3 in amino acids: CASSFPGDTTGELFF. In nucleotides, the CDR3 is TGTGCCAGCAGTTTCCCCGGAGACACCACCGGGGAGCTGTTTTTT.

This sequence joins TRBV5-1 and TRBJ2-2; TRBD2 aligns across 10 bases. V gave up 0 bases and J gave up 0 bases; unmatched junction bases: 11. The CDR3 is made up of 20 amino acids. The germline V gene encodes CDR1 SGHRS and CDR2 YFSETQ. DNA of the CDR3: TGCGCCAGCAGCTTGGCCCCTACTAGCGGGGTCACCGCGAACACCGGGGAGCTGTTTTTT. Translating gives CASSLAPTSGVTANTGELFF.

Concerning this clone itself: At one of its ends the junction is not consistent with the germline gene, which may arise from a read error. The chain links TRBV12-3 or TRBV12-4 to TRBJ1-1, with 10 bases that match TRBD1. The CDR3 runs to 13 residues. The CDR3: CASSLGQGGKAFF. CDR3 sequence (DNA): TGTGCCAGCAGCTTAGGACAGGGGGGAAAAGCTTTCTTT.

The chain joins TRBV6-2 or TRBV6-3 to TRBJ1-2; D is unclear. Trimming cost V 2 bases and J 0 bases, with 10 bases left between them. Per the germline V gene, CDR1 is MNHEY and CDR2 is SVGEGT. This CDR3 spans 15 amino acids. In DNA, the CDR3 is TGTGCCAGCAGTTACCGGGGAATGTCTAACTATGGCTACACCTTC. Translation gives CASSYRGMSNYGYTF.

The chain joins TRBV7-3 to TRBJ1-2, with a weak D call TRBD1 (6 bases). V was cut by 2 bases and J by 10 bases, with 14 bases left in between. The CDR3 totals 13 residues. Germline V gene sequence: CDR1 SGHTA, CDR2 FQGTGA. CDR3 sequence: CASSLEAGATYTF. The CDR3 DNA is TGTGCCAGCAGCTTAGAAGCAGGGGCCACCTACACCTTC.

CDR3 nucleotide sequence: TGTGCCAGCAGCCGGGTAGGGATGGGGTCACCCCTCCACTTT. Translated: CASSRVGMGSPLHF. The V gene is TRBV14, the J gene TRBJ1-6, with no clear D. The CDR3 covers 14 residues. V gave up 4 bases and J gave up 10 bases, with 14 bases separating them. CDR1 and CDR2 from the germline V gene are SGHDN and FVKESK.